The entry that follows covers one TCR beta chain sequence. The antigen is unknown. In TCRdb, the RT-PCR reads were re-called with MiXCR into one record per CDR3 protein. The sample holds 600,000 to 850,000 distinct CDR3 sequences, 12% to 15% seen once. The CDR3 covers 15 residues. Trimming took 5 bases from V and 7 from J, leaving 18 bases between them. Germline V gene sequence: CDR1 MGHRA, CDR2 YSYEKL. The data derive from a study of response to subunit inactivated influenza vaccine. Study outcomes and limitations: Every seasonal influenza vaccination brings in few new T cells, the authors suggested.

The sample in question was PBMCs from blood, obtained about 14 days before vaccination. The TCR originated in a man aged 45-60 years who received an inactivated influenza vaccine. V usage is TRBV4-1 and J usage is TRBJ1-5; D is perhaps TRBD1 (6 bases). The CDR3 DNA is TGCGCCAGCAGCTACGAAACAGGGTCGCGGCAGCCCCAGCATTTT. Translating it yields CASSYETGSRQPQHF.